This T cell receptor (beta chain) emerged from a study of blood T cell repertoires in COVID-19. Study-level information: T cells, B-cell-depleted T cells, or PBMCs provided the cDNA or gDNA that served as material.

Method: immunoSEQ multiplex PCR; TCRdb's copy keeps in-frame clones and lacks some. Among approximately 50,000 clones listed, over 85% were seen once. Losses at the gene ends were 3 bases for V and 1 base for J; bases not matched to a gene: 4. Germline V lookup: CDR1 SGHRS, CDR2 YFSETQ. The length of the CDR3 is 15 residues. The clonotype comes from an elderly man with active or convalescent COVID-19. Sample: peripheral blood. The rearrangement joins TRBV5-1 to TRBJ2-3, with TRBD1 matching 8 bases. Here the CDR3 DNA reads TGCGCCAGCAGCTGGCAGGGGGCAGGCACAGATACGCAGTATTTT. It codes for CASSWQGAGTDTQYF.